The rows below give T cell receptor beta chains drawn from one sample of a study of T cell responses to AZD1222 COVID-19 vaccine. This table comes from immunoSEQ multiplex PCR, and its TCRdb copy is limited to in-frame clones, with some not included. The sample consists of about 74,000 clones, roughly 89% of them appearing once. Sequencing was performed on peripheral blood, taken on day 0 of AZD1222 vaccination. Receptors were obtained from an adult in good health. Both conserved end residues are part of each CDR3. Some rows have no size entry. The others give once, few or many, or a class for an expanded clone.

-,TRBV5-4,CASSLGPGAPYGYTF
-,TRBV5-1,CASSINYNEQFF
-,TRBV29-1,CSPLANSPLHF
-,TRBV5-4,CASSLGIGDEQFF
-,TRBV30,CAWSTGTNEKLFF
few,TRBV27,CATQTLNTEAFF
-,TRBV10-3,CAISELGEETQYF
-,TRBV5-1,CASSLEGNREQPQHF
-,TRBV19,CASSEQANNYGYTF
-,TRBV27,CASSPGLYLSETQYF
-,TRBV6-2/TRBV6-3,CASSSRAFNTGELFF
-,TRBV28,CASRIRGLRNQPQHF
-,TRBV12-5,CASGLGQYNEQFF
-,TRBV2,CASSWDARDQPQHF
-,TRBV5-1,CASGSGRTSTDTQYF
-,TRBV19,CASTEVASTDTQYF